This TCR beta chain is from a study of cytomegalovirus exposure and HLA in healthy donors. The PCR contained 60 Vbeta and 13 Jbeta primers. Here immunoSEQ multiplex PCR was the method, and the copy in TCRdb shows in-frame clones only, minus some. The data hold about 190,000 clones, with 83% observed a single time. About this clone: In this CDR3 the conserved last residue, phenylalanine or tryptophan, is missing, so a read error is likely.

The CDR3 runs 14 residues. CDR1 and CDR2 (germline): MNHNY, SVGAGI (reference sequence). V shed 0 bases and J shed 0 bases, with 5 bases lying between them. The V gene is TRBV6-6, the J gene TRBJ1-2; no definite D call. The sequence came from a man aged 40-50 years in good health and CMV-seropositive. Sequencing input: PBMCs. In DNA form, the CDR3 reads TGTGCCAGCAGTTACTCGTTAGCTAACTATGGCTACACCGTC. As protein: CASSYSLANYGYTV.